The 30 T cell receptor beta chains below all came from one sample that was sequenced in a study of T cell responses to AZD1222 COVID-19 vaccine. Libraries were prepared by immunoSEQ multiplex PCR; TCRdb keeps only in-frame clonotypes and omits some of them. The data show about 150,000 clones, around 90% seen once. The sample here was peripheral blood, taken on day 0 of AZD1222 vaccination. The receptors were sampled from an adult in good health.

This clone appeared once. The chain combines TRBV10-3 with TRBJ2-3, with TRBD2 matching 8 bases. J was trimmed by 8 bases and V by 0 bases; bases with no gene match: 7. Germline V gene lookup returns CDR1 ENHRY and CDR2 SYGVKD. The CDR3 runs 15 residues. The CDR3 DNA reads as TGTGCCATCAGTGAGTCTACGGGAGGGCCTCCTACGCAGTATTTT. This sequence encodes CAISESTGGPPTQYF.

This chain uses TRBV5-1 with TRBJ2-2; perhaps TRBD2 as D (6 bases). Looked up from germline, CDR1 is SGHRS and CDR2 is YFSETQ. V dropped 3 bases and J dropped 1 base, with 10 bases sitting between them. CDR3 size: 15 residues. CDR3 loop: CASSWDLVNTGELFF. Written as DNA, the CDR3 is TGCGCCAGCAGCTGGGACTTGGTGAACACCGGGGAGCTGTTTTTT.

The chain combines TRBV7-9 with TRBJ1-2; TRBD1 aligns across 7 bases. Losses at the gene ends were 6 bases for V and 3 bases for J; bases not matched to a gene: 7. The CDR3 is 14 amino acids. Germline-derived CDR1 and CDR2 are SEHNR and FQNEAQ (reference sequence). The CDR3 here is CASSSTGIDYGYTF. The CDR3 DNA follows: TGTGCCAGCAGTTCGACAGGGATTGACTATGGCTACACCTTC.

J is TRBJ1-1 and V is TRBV18, with TRBD1 as a possible D gene (5 bases). Between the trimmed V and J ends, which lost 3 bases and 8 bases, there was a span of 22 bases. The CDR3 extends over 16 amino acids. The germline CDR1 and CDR2 sequences are KGHSH and LQKENI. The chain's CDR3 is CASSPGAAPSLMEAFF. The CDR3 nucleotides read TGTGCCAGCTCACCCGGGGCAGCCCCATCCCTTATGGAAGCTTTCTTT.

The chain is built from TRBV6-1 and TRBJ1-1; D remains ambiguous. The CDR3 contains 15 residues. Germline-derived CDR1 and CDR2 are MNHNS and SASEGT. Trimming pared 3 bases from V and 4 bases from J, leaving 15 bases between. The CDR3 nucleotides read TGTGCCAGCAGTGATCTATCTAGGCCGAGCACTGAAGCTTTCTTT. Its translation: CASSDLSRPSTEAFF.

V is TRBV19 and J is TRBJ2-3, with 8 nucleotides matching TRBD2. This CDR3 comprises 17 residues. Germline assignment: CDR1 LNHDA and CDR2 SQIVND (reference sequence). V lost 6 bases and J lost 1; bases outside the gene matches: 12. The CDR3 spells CASSGRAYVLRTDTQYF. The CDR3, as DNA: TGTGCCAGTAGCGGGAGGGCCTACGTGCTCCGCACAGATACGCAGTATTTT.

A note on this clone: This same CDR3 is encoded by further DNA sequences in the sample. V is TRBV5-1 and J is TRBJ2-1, with D possibly TRBD2 on 6 matching bases. This CDR3 has 14 residues. V gave up 4 bases and J gave up 3 bases, with 11 bases separating them. CDR1 is SGHRS, CDR2 YFSETQ, per germline. This chain's CDR3 is CASSLEGLYNEQFF. CDR3 sequence (DNA): TGCGCCAGCAGCCTCGAGGGACTCTACAATGAGCAGTTCTTC.

This clone was recorded a few times. This chain joins TRBV6-2 or TRBV6-3 and TRBJ1-5; maybe TRBD1 (5 bases). CDR3 length: 17 residues. Trimming shortened V by 3 bases and J by 9 bases, and 24 bases separated the two germline ends. In germline, CDR1 is MNHEY, CDR2 SVGEGT. The CDR3 spells CASSYGMTRGRSRPQHF. DNA for the CDR3: TGTGCCAGCAGTTATGGTATGACGAGGGGCCGGAGTAGGCCCCAGCATTTT.

The chain couples TRBV6-1 to TRBJ2-1; a weak D match, TRBD2 (5 bases). V shed 4 bases and J shed 1 base, with 14 bases lying between them. Germline V gives CDR1 MNHNS, CDR2 SASEGT. This CDR3 is built from 16 residues. CDR3 amino acids: CASSGRKGGSYNEQFF. The CDR3 bases are TGTGCCAGCAGTGGGAGAAAGGGCGGGTCCTACAATGAGCAGTTCTTC.

This sequence joins TRBV6-5 and TRBJ2-1; D ambiguous. Per the germline V gene, CDR1 is MNHEY and CDR2 is SVGAGI. Trimming took off 7 bases at V and 7 bases at J, with 14 bases between the two ends. CDR3 size: 13 residues. The CDR3 region has the DNA TGTGCCAGCAAGCCCCAGGACCTGAATGAGCAGTTCTTC. As protein: CASKPQDLNEQFF.

The V gene is TRBV19, the J gene TRBJ2-2; no definite D call. The germline gives CDR1 LNHDA, CDR2 SQIVND (reference sequence). This CDR3 has 14 amino acids. V gave up 3 bases and J gave up 1 base, with 6 bases separating them. The CDR3 nucleotides read TGTGCCAGTAGTATCCTCAGGAACACCGGGGAGCTGTTTTTT. It is translated as CASSILRNTGELFF.

The J gene is TRBJ1-3, the V gene TRBV5-4; 7 bases are shared with TRBD1. The CDR3 runs 17 residues. Germline V CDR1 and CDR2: SGHNT, YYREEE (reference sequence). V shed 2 bases, J shed 1 base, and the junction held 9 bases outside the gene matches. The CDR3 DNA sequence: TGTGCCAGCAGCTTCCGACAGGGAAGGACTTCTGGAAACACCATATATTTT. Its translation: CASSFRQGRTSGNTIYF.

The V gene is TRBV7-2, the J gene TRBJ1-5; weak D call: TRBD1 (6 bases). The CDR3 consists of 15 residues. Germline assignment: CDR1 SGHTA and CDR2 FQGNSA. V lost 1 base, J lost 6 bases, and 13 bases lay in between. CDR3 protein: CASSLDGGGGQPQHF. CDR3 DNA sequence: TGTGCCAGCAGCTTAGATGGGGGGGGCGGTCAGCCCCAGCATTTT.

This chain links TRBV4-3 with TRBJ2-5, with D unclear. Germline V gene data show CDR1 as LGHNA and CDR2 as YSLEER. The V end lost 1 base, the J end lost 2 bases, and 5 bases lay between the germline ends. CDR3 length: 13 residues. This CDR3 is CASSQGPQETQYF. The CDR3, as DNA: TGCGCCAGCAGCCAAGGGCCGCAAGAGACCCAGTACTTC.

V usage is TRBV18 and J usage is TRBJ1-2; D is possibly TRBD1 (5 bases). Trimming cost V 0 bases and J 4 bases, with 12 bases left between them. Germline lookup yields CDR1 KGHSH and CDR2 LQKENI. This CDR3 has 15 amino acids. The CDR3 loop reads CASSPPPAGSYGYTF. DNA of the CDR3: TGTGCCAGCTCACCACCCCCCGCAGGGTCCTATGGCTACACCTTC.

This rearrangement joins TRBV7-9 to TRBJ2-3; possible D gene TRBD2, 6 bases. This CDR3 is 15 amino acids long. Trimming removed 2 bases from V and 0 bases from J, with 9 bases in between. Per the germline V gene, CDR1 is SEHNR and CDR2 is FQNEAQ (reference sequence). The CDR3 region is CASSLYSGSTDTQYF. The CDR3 DNA reads TGTGCCAGCAGCTTATATAGCGGCAGCACAGATACGCAGTATTTT.

This chain uses TRBV7-9 with TRBJ2-5; D is unclear. Germline CDR1 and CDR2: SEHNR and FQNEAQ (reference sequence). Between the trimmed V and J ends, which lost 4 bases and 7 bases, there was a span of 16 bases. This CDR3 spans 14 amino acids. CDR3 in amino acids: CASSSGWQVRTQYF. As DNA, the CDR3 is TGTGCCAGCAGCTCCGGGTGGCAGGTCAGGACCCAGTACTTC.

J is TRBJ1-2 and V is TRBV6-5, with D tentatively TRBD1 (6 bases). CDR1 and CDR2 (germline): MNHEY, SVGAGI. The CDR3 totals 14 residues. The V end was cut by 1 base, the J end by 8 bases, with 14 bases between. The CDR3 loop reads CASSYFPGAEGYTF. DNA of the CDR3: TGTGCCAGCAGTTACTTCCCGGGGGCGGAGGGCTACACCTTC.

The chain recombines TRBV18 with TRBJ1-5; no firm D call. This CDR3 has 13 residues. The germline V and J ends were trimmed by 3 bases and 7 bases, with 10 bases remaining between them. Germline V gene data show CDR1 as KGHSH and CDR2 as LQKENI. The chain's CDR3 is CASSPFKDQPQHF. In nucleotides, the CDR3 is TGTGCCAGCTCACCTTTCAAGGACCAGCCCCAGCATTTT. The full variable domain, in which reference TRBV18 and TRBJ1-5 provide the parts outside the CDR3, is NAGVMQNPRHLVRRRGQEARLRCSPMKGHSHVYWYRQLPEEGLKFMVYLQKENIIDESGMPKERFSAEFPKEGPSILRIQQVVRGDSAAYFCASSPFKDQPQHFGDGTRLSIL.

This chain connects TRBV11-2 to TRBJ1-1; 7 bases fit TRBD1. Trimming at V came to 5 bases and at J to 4 bases, leaving 10 bases not matched to a gene. This CDR3 contains 15 residues. Germline loops: CDR1 SGHAT, CDR2 FQNNGV. The CDR3 sequence: CASSKTRGLGTEAFF. The CDR3 nucleotides read TGTGCCAGCAGCAAAACGAGGGGGCTGGGCACTGAAGCTTTCTTT.

The gene calls are TRBV30 and TRBJ1-5, with TRBD1 as a possible D gene (5 bases). The germline CDR1 and CDR2 sequences are GTSNPN and SVGIG (reference sequence). Trimming stripped 0 bases from V and 7 bases from J, with 10 bases between. The CDR3 runs 13 residues. For the CDR3, the DNA is TGTGCCTGGAGTGTACAGGATAGACAGCCCCAGCATTTT. Amino acids: CAWSVQDRQPQHF.

The chain uses TRBV6-5 and TRBJ2-3; 9 nucleotides match TRBD1. Germline lookup yields CDR1 MNHEY and CDR2 SVGAGI. J gave up 1 base and V 6 bases, and 2 bases lay outside the gene matches. The CDR3 covers 14 residues. In DNA, the CDR3 is TGTGCCAGCAGAAGGGACAGGGGCACAGATACGCAGTATTTT. Residues: CASRRDRGTDTQYF.

The chain is built from TRBV7-3 and TRBJ2-2, with 9 positions matching TRBD1. Trimming removed 5 bases from V and 5 bases from J; junction bases left unmatched: 3. The CDR3 has 14 amino acids. The germline V gene encodes CDR1 SGHTA and CDR2 FQGTGA. CDR3 nucleotides: TGTGCCAGCAGCCCGGGACAGGGAACCGGGGAGCTGTTTTTT. This gives the protein CASSPGQGTGELFF.

The rearrangement joins TRBV6-5 to TRBJ2-3; the match to TRBD2 covers 11 bases. Germline V gene data show CDR1 as MNHEY and CDR2 as SVGAGI. Unmatched junction bases numbered 6, after V lost 6 bases and J lost 4 bases. The CDR3 contains 15 residues. Here the CDR3 reads CASSLAGGLADTQYF. The CDR3, as DNA: TGTGCCAGCAGCCTAGCGGGAGGCCTCGCAGATACGCAGTATTTT.

The J gene is TRBJ1-4, the V gene TRBV2, with a weak D call TRBD1 (6 bases). Per germline, CDR1 SNHLY and CDR2 FYNNEI. The CDR3 contains 15 residues. V was pared by 5 bases and J by 7 bases, with 17 bases between. CDR3: CASSPVGGMAEKLFF. The CDR3 region has the DNA TGTGCCAGCAGTCCAGTAGGGGGAATGGCTGAAAAACTGTTTTTT. Together with reference TRBV2 and TRBJ1-4, the CDR3 gives the full variable domain: EPEVTQTPSHQVTQMGQEVILRCVPISNHLYFYWYRQILGQKVEFLVSFYNNEISEKSEIFDDQFSVERPDGSNFTLKIRSTKLEDSAMYFCASSPVGGMAEKLFFGSGTQLSVL.

The V and J genes are TRBV6-4 and TRBJ1-1; TRBD1 agrees at 8 bases. Germline-derived CDR1 and CDR2 are MRHNA and SNTAGT. Trimming removed 6 bases from V and 11 bases from J; junction bases left unmatched: 8. This CDR3 is 12 amino acids long. The CDR3 nucleotides are TGTGCCAGCAGGGAGGGCAGGGGGCCGGCTTTCTTT. Translation: CASREGRGPAFF.

V and J are TRBV6-1 and TRBJ1-5; D may be TRBD1 (5 bases). CDR1 is MNHNS and CDR2 is SASEGT in the germline V gene. Trimming took 1 base from V and 0 from J, leaving 7 bases between them. This CDR3 is built from 15 residues. DNA for the CDR3: TGTGCCAGCAGTGAAGTGGGGGTTAGCAATCAGCCCCAGCATTTT. Translation gives CASSEVGVSNQPQHF.

The chain joins TRBV19 to TRBJ1-4; unclear D gene. From germline, CDR1 is LNHDA and CDR2 SQIVND (reference sequence). The germline V and J ends were trimmed by 6 bases and 4 bases, with 15 bases remaining between them. The CDR3 runs 15 residues. This CDR3 is CASSERTDVNEKLFF. CDR3 nucleotide sequence: TGTGCCAGTAGCGAGAGGACGGACGTTAATGAAAAACTGTTTTTT.

The chain is built from TRBV7-6 and TRBJ2-1; D perhaps matches TRBD1 (6 bases). Trimming removed 5 bases from V and 5 bases from J, with 16 bases in between. The CDR3 runs 15 residues. Looked up from germline, CDR1 is SGHVS and CDR2 is FNYEAQ. Here the CDR3 reads CASSPSWGHDNEQFF. In DNA, the CDR3 is TGTGCCAGCAGCCCCAGCTGGGGACACGACAATGAGCAGTTCTTC. The variable domain in full, completed from reference TRBV7-6 and TRBJ2-1, reads GAGVSQSPRYKVTKRGQDVALRCDPISGHVSLYWYRQALGQGPEFLTYFNYEAQQDKSGLPNDRFSAERPEGSISTLTIQRTEQRDSAMYRCASSPSWGHDNEQFFGPGTRLTVL.

The J gene is TRBJ2-7, the V gene TRBV5-1; TRBD1 matches 7 bases. The germline gives CDR1 SGHRS, CDR2 YFSETQ. This CDR3 has 14 amino acids. V lost 7 bases to trimming and J lost 0 bases; unmatched junction nucleotides: 7. This CDR3 is CASGKTGPSYEQYF. The CDR3, as DNA: TGCGCCAGCGGAAAGACAGGGCCCTCCTACGAGCAGTACTTC.